Below, 9 T cell receptor beta chains from the same sample are listed, as sequenced in a study of blood T cells in healthy people across ages. A second 7 to 11 cycle PCR used barcoded and J-beta primers. From the 5' RACE reads, TCRdb called clonotypes with MiXCR, one entry per CDR3 protein. The table records over 1,300,000 distinct CDR3 sequences, around 59% of them present only once. Sequenced material: blood. Source of these receptors: a man between 18 and 29 years old in good health.

This clonotype was detected a few times. The V gene is TRBV7-9, the J gene TRBJ2-3; the D call may be TRBD1 or TRBD2 (6 bases each). The V end was cut by 2 bases, the J end by 6 bases, with 12 bases between. Germline CDR1 and CDR2: SEHNR and FQNEAQ (reference sequence). The CDR3 is 14 amino acids. CDR3 nucleotide sequence: TGTGCCAGCAGCTTAATCGGGGGCGCGGATACGCAGTATTTT. Translation: CASSLIGGADTQYF.

The chain has TRBV6-1 and TRBJ2-1; TRBD2 matches at 15 bases. Gene TRBJ2-7 matches the end of the DNA better, so the J call may be wrong. Germline V CDR1 and CDR2: MNHNS, SASEGT. The CDR3 has 17 residues. Here the CDR3 DNA reads TGTGCCAGCAGTGGAGGACTAGCGGGGGGGCATTCCAATGAGCAGTACTTC. Translating gives CASSGGLAGGHSNEQYF.

This clonotype turned up a few times. CDR3 protein: CASSSITGARTYEQYF. In DNA form, the CDR3 reads TGTGCCAGCAGCTCCATTACAGGGGCTAGAACCTACGAGCAGTACTTC. V usage is TRBV7-9 and J usage is TRBJ2-7; 7 bases align to TRBD1. The germline V gene has CDR1 SEHNR and CDR2 FQNEAQ (reference sequence). V gave up 4 bases and J gave up 2 bases; unmatched junction bases: 11. The CDR3 is made up of 16 amino acids.

V usage is TRBV12-3 or TRBV12-4 and J usage is TRBJ2-3, with 12 positions matching TRBD2. There are 13 residues in the CDR3. J was trimmed by 9 bases and V by 6 bases; bases with no gene match: 4. In DNA form, the CDR3 reads TGTGCCAGCAGGCTAGCGGGGGGGTACACGCAGTATTTT. Protein sequence: CASRLAGGYTQYF.

V is TRBV21-1 and J is TRBJ1-2; TRBD1 is the table's D call and was not checked against the DNA. TRBV21-1 is annotated as a pseudogene. The CDR3 consists of 14 residues. The CDR3 DNA reads TGTGCCAGCAGCAATCGAGGGGGGCGGGAGGGCTACACCTTC. It is translated as CASSNRGGREGYTF.

The chain combines TRBV6-5 with TRBJ1-2; D is uncertain. V was cut by 2 bases and J by 5 bases, with 6 bases left in between. Germline lookup yields CDR1 MNHEY and CDR2 SVGAGI. CDR3 size: 12 residues. The CDR3 DNA reads as TGTGCCAGCAGTTACGACATGTATGGCTACACCTTC. Translated: CASSYDMYGYTF.

This chain connects TRBV20-1 to TRBJ2-1; D gene uncertain. The CDR3 extends over 13 amino acids. Trimming took off 3 bases at V and 6 bases at J, with 12 bases between the two ends. Germline-derived CDR1 and CDR2 are DFQATT and SNEGSKA (reference sequence). The CDR3 is CSASIARPNEQFF. In nucleotides, the CDR3 is TGCAGTGCTAGTATTGCTAGACCCAATGAGCAGTTCTTC.

Notes on this clonotype: Mismatch with germline at one junction end may stem from a read error. The chain combines TRBV3-1 with TRBJ2-1; tentatively, D is TRBD1 (5 bases). Germline values: CDR1 LGHDT, CDR2 YNNKEL (reference sequence). The CDR3 runs to 14 residues. CDR3 residues: CASSQGISRDEQFF. In DNA, the CDR3 is TGTGCCAGCAGTCAAGGGATTAGCAGGGATGAGCAGTTCTTC.

The table lists this clonotype with a count of one. The rearrangement joins TRBV29-1 to TRBJ2-1, with 12 nucleotides matching TRBD2. This CDR3 spans 18 amino acids. Germline V gene sequence: CDR1 SQVTM, CDR2 ANQGSEA. V was pared by 3 bases and J by 2 bases, with 11 bases of the junction left unmatched. CDR3 DNA sequence: TGCAGCGTTGACCCCATACTAGCGGGAGGTCCCGCCTACAATGAGCAGTTCTTC. As protein: CSVDPILAGGPAYNEQFF.